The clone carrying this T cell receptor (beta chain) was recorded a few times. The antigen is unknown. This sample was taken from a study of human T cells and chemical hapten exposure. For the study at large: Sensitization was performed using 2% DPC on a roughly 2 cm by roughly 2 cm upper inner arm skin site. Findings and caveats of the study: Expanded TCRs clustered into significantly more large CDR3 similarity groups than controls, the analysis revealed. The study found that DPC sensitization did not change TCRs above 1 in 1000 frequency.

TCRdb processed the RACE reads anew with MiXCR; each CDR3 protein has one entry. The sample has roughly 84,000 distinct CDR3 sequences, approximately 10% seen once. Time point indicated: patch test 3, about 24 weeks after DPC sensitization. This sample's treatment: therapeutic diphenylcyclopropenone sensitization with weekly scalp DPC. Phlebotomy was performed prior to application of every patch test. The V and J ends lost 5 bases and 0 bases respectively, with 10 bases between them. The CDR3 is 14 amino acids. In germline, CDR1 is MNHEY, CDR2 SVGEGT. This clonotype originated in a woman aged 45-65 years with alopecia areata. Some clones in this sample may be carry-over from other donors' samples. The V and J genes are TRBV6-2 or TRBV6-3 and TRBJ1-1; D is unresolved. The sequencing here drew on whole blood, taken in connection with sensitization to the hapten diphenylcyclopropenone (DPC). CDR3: CASSRGRMNTEAFF. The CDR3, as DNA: TGTGCCAGCAGTAGAGGGCGAATGAACACTGAAGCTTTCTTT.